This paragraph covers one T cell receptor (beta chain) sequence. The data stem from a study of sequential checkpoint blockade in melanoma. Overall study context: First-line arms were nivolumab then ipilimumab, or the reverse, randomized 1:1.

Treatment of the sample: randomized to nivolumab then ipilimumab (arm A) or the reverse (arm B). DNA-damaging chemotherapy had not been given to any patient beforehand. From thawed PBMCs, live CD3+CD8+ cells negative for CD19 and CD56 were sorted. The CDR3 runs to 12 residues. V lost 8 bases and J 4 bases, leaving 8 bases between the germline ends. Per the germline V gene, CDR1 is PRHDT and CDR2 is FYEKMQ (reference sequence). The protocol was immunoSEQ multiplex PCR, while the TCRdb copy is restricted to in-frame clones and leaves out a portion. Seen here are about 13,000 clones, roughly 82% observed once, and the top ten hold under 35%.

This sequence joins TRBV13 and TRBJ2-2; no reliable D call. The sequencing here drew on CD8+ T cells sorted from blood (inferred from file names), taken from a patient given nivolumab and ipilimumab in sequence. This receptor was taken from a human donor with melanoma. The CDR3 protein is CASRGGTGELFF. The CDR3 region has the DNA TGTGCCAGCCGTGGCGGCACCGGGGAGCTGTTTTTT. Combining the CDR3 with reference TRBV13 and TRBJ2-2 gives the whole variable domain AAGVIQSPRHLIKEKRETATLKCYPIPRHDTVYWYQQGPGQDPQFLISFYEKMQSDKGSIPDRFSAQQFSDYHSELNMSSLELGDSALYFCASRGGTGELFFGEGSRLTVL.